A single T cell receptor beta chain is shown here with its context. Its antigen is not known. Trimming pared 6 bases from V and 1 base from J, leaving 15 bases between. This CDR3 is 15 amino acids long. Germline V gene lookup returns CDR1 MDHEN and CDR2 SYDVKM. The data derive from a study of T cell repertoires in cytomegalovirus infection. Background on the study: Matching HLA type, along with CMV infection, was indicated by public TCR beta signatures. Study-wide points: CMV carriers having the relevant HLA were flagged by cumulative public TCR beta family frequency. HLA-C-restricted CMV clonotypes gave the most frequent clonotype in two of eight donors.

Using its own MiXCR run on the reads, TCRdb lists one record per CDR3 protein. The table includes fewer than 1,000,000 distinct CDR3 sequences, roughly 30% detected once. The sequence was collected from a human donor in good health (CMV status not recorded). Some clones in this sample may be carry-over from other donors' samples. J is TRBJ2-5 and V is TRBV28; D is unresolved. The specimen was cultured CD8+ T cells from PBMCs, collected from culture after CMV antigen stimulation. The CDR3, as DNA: TGTGCCAGCAGCTTGCCTGACGGAAGCCAAGAGACCCAGTACTTC. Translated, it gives CASSLPDGSQETQYF.